This TCR beta chain comes out of a study of CD8 T cells in ankylosing spondylitis. Study results and limitations: Past research had described some motif variants in reactive arthritis synovial fluid and blood. Blood from ankylosing spondylitis patients appeared to carry a characteristic roughly 8-variant TCR beta motif.

The CDR3 contains 17 residues. Germline lookup yields CDR1 SGHTA and CDR2 FQGNSA. Losses at the gene ends were 1 base for V and 2 bases for J; bases not matched to a gene: 6. TCRdb re-called the 5' RACE reads with MiXCR, one entry per CDR3 protein. The sample contains a few hundred thousand distinct CDR3 sequences, about an eighth of which appear only once. To note about this clonotype: Its cognate antigen is unknown.

The sample consisted of blood, either unsorted or a sorted T cell fraction (not recorded which). The clonotype originates from a male donor with ankylosing spondylitis. The chain recombines TRBV7-2 with TRBJ2-5, with 11 nucleotides matching TRBD2. Here the CDR3 DNA reads TGTGCCAGCAGCTTAGTGCTAGCGGGAGGAGGGCAAGAGACCCAGTACTTC. Translation gives CASSLVLAGGGQETQYF.